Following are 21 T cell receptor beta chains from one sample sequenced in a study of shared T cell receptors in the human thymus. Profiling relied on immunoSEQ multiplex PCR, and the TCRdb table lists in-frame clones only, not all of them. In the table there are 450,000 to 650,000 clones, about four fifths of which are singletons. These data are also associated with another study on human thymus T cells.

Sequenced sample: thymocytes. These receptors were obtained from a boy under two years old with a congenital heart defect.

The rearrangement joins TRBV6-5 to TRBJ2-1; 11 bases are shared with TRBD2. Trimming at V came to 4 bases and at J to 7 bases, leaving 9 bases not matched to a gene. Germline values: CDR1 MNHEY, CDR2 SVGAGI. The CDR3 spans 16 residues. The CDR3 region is CASSLSLAGVGNEQFF. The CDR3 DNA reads TGTGCCAGCAGTTTGTCACTAGCGGGAGTCGGGAATGAGCAGTTCTTC.

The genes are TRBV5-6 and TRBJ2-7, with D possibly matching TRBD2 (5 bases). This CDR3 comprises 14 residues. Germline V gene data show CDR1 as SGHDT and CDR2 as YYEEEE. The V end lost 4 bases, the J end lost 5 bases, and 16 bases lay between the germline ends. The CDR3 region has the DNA TGTGCCAGCAGCCAGCAGAGGGTGAGGCACGAGCAGTACTTC. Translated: CASSQQRVRHEQYF.

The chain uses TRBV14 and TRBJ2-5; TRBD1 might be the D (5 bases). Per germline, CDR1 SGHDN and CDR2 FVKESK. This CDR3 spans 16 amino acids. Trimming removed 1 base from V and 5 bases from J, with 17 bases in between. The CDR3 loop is CASSQVRGDGGETQYF. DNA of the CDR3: TGTGCCAGCAGCCAAGTTAGGGGCGACGGTGGGGAGACCCAGTACTTC.

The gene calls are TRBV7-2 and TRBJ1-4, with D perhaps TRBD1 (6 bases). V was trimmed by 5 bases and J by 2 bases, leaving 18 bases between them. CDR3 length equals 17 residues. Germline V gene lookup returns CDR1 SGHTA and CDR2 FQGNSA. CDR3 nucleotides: TGTGCCAGCAGCGCACGGGGGAGGGGGGTGACTAATGAAAAACTGTTTTTT. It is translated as CASSARGRGVTNEKLFF.

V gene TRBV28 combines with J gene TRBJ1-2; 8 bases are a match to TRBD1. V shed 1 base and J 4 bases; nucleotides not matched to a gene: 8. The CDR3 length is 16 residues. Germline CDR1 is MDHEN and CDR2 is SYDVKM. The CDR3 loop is CASSLYGTGAGYGYTF. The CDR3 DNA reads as TGTGCCAGCAGTTTATACGGGACAGGAGCTGGCTATGGCTACACCTTC.

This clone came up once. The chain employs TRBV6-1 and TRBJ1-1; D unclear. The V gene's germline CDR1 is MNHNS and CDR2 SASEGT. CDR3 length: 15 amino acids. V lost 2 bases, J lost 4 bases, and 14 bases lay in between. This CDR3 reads CASSEHISFGTEAFF. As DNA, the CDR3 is TGTGCCAGCAGTGAACATATCTCATTCGGCACTGAAGCTTTCTTT.

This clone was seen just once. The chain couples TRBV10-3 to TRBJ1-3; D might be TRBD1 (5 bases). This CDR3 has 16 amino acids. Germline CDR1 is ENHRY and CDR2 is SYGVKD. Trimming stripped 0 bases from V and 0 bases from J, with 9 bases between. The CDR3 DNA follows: TGTGCCATCAGTGAGTCTGCGGACAACTCTGGAAACACCATATATTTT. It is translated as CAISESADNSGNTIYF.

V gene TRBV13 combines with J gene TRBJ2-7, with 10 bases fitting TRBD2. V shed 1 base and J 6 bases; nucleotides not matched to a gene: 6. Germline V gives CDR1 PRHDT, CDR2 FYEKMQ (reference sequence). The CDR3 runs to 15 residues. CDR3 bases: TGTGCCAGCAGCTTAGAGGCTAGCGGGAGAGTCGAGCAGTACTTC. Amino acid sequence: CASSLEASGRVEQYF.

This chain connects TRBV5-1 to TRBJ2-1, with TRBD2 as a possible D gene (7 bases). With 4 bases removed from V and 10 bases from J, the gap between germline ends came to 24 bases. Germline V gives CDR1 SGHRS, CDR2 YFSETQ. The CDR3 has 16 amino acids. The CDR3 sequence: CASSPGGTSSGEEQFF. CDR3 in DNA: TGCGCCAGCAGCCCGGGGGGCACCAGCTCCGGGGAAGAGCAGTTCTTC.

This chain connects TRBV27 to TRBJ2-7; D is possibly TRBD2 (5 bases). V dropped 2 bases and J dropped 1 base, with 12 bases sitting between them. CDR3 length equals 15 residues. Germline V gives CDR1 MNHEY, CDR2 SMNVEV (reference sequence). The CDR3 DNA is TGTGCCAGCAGTTTAAGAGACTACCCTTCCTACGAGCAGTACTTC. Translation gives CASSLRDYPSYEQYF.

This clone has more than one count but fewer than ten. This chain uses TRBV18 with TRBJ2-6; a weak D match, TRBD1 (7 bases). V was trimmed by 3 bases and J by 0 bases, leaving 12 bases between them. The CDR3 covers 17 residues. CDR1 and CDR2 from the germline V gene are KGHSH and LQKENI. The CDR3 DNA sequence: TGTGCCAGCTCACCCCGGCGGGACAGCTCTGGGGCCAACGTCCTGACTTTC. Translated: CASSPRRDSSGANVLTF.

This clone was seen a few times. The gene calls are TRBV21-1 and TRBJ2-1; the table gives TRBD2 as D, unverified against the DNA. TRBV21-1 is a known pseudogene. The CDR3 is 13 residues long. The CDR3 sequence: CATPHGNPEGQFF. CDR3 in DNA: TGTGCCACCCCCCATGGGAACCCCGAGGGGCAGTTCTTC.

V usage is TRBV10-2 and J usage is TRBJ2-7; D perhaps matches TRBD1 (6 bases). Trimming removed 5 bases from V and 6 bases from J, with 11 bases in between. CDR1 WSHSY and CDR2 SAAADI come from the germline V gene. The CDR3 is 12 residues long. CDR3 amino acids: CASSRPGVEQYF. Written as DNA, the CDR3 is TGCGCCAGCAGTCGACCAGGGGTCGAGCAGTACTTC.

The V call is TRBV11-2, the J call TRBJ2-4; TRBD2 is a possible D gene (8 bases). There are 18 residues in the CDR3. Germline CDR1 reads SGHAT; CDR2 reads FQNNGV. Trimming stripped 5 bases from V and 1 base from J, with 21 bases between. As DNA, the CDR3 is TGTGCCAGCAGCCAGGGGGGGACTAGGATTAAGGCCAAAAACATTCAGTACTTC. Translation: CASSQGGTRIKAKNIQYF.

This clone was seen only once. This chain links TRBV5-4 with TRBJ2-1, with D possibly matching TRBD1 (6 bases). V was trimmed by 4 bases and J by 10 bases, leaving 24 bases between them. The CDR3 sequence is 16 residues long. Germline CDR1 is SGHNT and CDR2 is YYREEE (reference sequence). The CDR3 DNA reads TGTGCCAGCAGCACCCCGGACAGAAGAGAGGTAGACGAGCAGTTCTTC. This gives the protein CASSTPDRREVDEQFF.

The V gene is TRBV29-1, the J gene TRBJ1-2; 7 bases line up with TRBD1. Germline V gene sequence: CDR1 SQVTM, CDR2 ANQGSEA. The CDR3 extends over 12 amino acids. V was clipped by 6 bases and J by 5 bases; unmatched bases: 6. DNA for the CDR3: TGCAGCGTCGACGGGACAGTTTATGGCTACACCTTC. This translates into CSVDGTVYGYTF.

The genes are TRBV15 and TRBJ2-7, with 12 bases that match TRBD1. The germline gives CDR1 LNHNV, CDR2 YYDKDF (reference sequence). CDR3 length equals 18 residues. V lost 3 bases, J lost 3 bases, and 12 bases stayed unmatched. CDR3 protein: CATSSGGTGGQVVYEQYF. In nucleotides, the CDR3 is TGTGCCACCAGCAGCGGGGGGACAGGGGGCCAAGTGGTCTACGAGCAGTACTTC.

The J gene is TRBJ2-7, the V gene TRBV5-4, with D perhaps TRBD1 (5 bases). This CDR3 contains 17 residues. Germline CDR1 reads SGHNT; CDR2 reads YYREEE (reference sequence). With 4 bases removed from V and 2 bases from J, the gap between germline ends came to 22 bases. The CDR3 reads CASSLGRETDRAYEQYF. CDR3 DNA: TGTGCCAGCAGCCTGGGCAGGGAAACGGACCGGGCCTACGAGCAGTACTTC.

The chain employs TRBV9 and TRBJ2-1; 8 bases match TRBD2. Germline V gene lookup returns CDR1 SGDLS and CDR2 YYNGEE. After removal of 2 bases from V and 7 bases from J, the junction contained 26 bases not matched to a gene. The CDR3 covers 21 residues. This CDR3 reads CASSVLPGSGSGGPGKNEQFF. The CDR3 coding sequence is TGTGCCAGCAGCGTTCTACCCGGGAGCGGGAGCGGAGGGCCGGGTAAAAATGAGCAGTTCTTC.

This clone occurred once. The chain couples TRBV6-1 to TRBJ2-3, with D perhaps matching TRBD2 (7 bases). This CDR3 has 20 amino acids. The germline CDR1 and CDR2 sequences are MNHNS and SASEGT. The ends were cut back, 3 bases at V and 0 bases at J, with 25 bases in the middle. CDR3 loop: CASSELGGGAKTSSTDTQYF. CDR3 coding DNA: TGTGCCAGCAGTGAGTTAGGGGGGGGCGCAAAGACCTCTAGCACAGATACGCAGTATTTT.

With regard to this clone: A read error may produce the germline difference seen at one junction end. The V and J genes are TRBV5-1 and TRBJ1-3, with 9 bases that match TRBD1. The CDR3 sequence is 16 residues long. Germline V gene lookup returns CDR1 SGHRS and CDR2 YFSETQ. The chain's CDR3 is CASSRGQGKAGSTIYF. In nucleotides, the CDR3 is TGCGCCAGCAGTAGGGGACAGGGAAAGGCTGGAAGCACCATATATTTT.